This TCR beta chain was captured by sequencing in a study of T cells in Graves' hyperthyroidism and ophthalmopathy. Calling Graves' hyperthyroidism stable meant ophthalmopathy did not progress within 18 months. For the diagnoses, clinical symptoms, serum thyroxine and TRAb, thyroid ultrasound and orbital computed tomography were used. The investigators amplified TCR beta CDR3 regions from RNA transcripts. Using the HTBI primer set, a first-round RT-PCR was run on the TCR CDR3. TCRdb independently ran MiXCR on the multiplex PCR reads; one entry per CDR3 protein. The table records about 350,000 distinct CDR3 sequences, under 20% of them present only once. The CDR3 extends over 14 amino acids. V was pared by 6 bases and J by 3 bases, with 18 bases between. Germline CDR1 reads DFQATT; CDR2 reads SNEGSKA (reference sequence).

This clonotype was obtained from a young woman with Graves' hyperthyroidism. Sequencing used blood. This rearrangement joins TRBV20-1 to TRBJ2-7; TRBD2 might be the D (5 bases). CDR3 sequence: CSARPPRASYEQYF. The CDR3 bases are TGCAGTGCAAGGCCGCCGAGGGCCAGCTACGAGCAGTACTTC.